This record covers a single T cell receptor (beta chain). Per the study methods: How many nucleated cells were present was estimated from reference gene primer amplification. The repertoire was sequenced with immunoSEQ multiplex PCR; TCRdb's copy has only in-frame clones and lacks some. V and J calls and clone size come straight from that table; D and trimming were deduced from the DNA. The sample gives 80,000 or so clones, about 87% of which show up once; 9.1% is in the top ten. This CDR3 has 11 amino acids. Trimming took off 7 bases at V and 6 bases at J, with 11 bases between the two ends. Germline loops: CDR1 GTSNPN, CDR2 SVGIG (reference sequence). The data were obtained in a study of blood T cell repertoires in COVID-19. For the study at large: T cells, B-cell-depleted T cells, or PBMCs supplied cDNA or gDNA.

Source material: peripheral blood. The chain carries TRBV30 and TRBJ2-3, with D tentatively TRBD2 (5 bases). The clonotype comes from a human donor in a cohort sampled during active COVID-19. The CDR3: CAFSSSDTQYF. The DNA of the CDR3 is TGTGCCTTCTCTAGCTCTGATACGCAGTATTTT. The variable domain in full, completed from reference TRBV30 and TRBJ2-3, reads SQTIHQWPATLVQPVGSPLSLECTVEGTSNPNLYWYRQAAGRGLQLLFYSVGIGQISSEVPQNLSASRPQDRQFILSSKKLLLSDSGFYLCAFSSSDTQYFGPGTRLTVL.